Given below is one TCR beta chain in context. This specimen comes from a study of shared clonotypes between healthy human individuals. CDR3 size: 13 residues. Germline-derived CDR1 and CDR2 are SGHVS and FNYEAQ. V lost 5 bases, J lost 2 bases, and 9 bases lay in between. Around 90 million PBMCs per unsorted sample were used for genomic DNA. Among the unsorted PBMC samples, replicate PCRs used about 300 ng DNA, 30,000 to 35,000 T cell genomes. The method was immunoSEQ multiplex PCR; TCRdb's version includes in-frame clones alone and lacks a portion of them. The top ten clones hold roughly 12% of a sample with around 500,000 clones, about 84% of them seen once.

The sequencing input was PBMCs. The chain uses TRBV7-6 and TRBJ1-1, with a possible D match to TRBD1 (6 bases). This TCR derives from a woman aged 35 to 49 in good health. Some clones in this sample may be carry-over from other donors' samples. The CDR3 loop is CASSLRGNTEAFF. Here the CDR3 DNA reads TGTGCCAGCAGCCTCAGGGGCAACACTGAAGCTTTCTTT.